This TCR beta chain was captured in a study of blood T cell repertoires in COVID-19 (TCRdb year 2020). About the full investigation: Collaborator samples came from the United States, Italy and Spain and covered acute and convalescent phases of COVID-19. A freely available public database, intended as a resource for researchers studying the immune response to SARS-CoV-2, is where the repertoires were released. Deeply sampled blood TCRbeta repertoires from subjects exposed to, actively infected with, or recovered from COVID-19 were included in the dataset. HLA class I and class II types, where available, came from metadata supplied by the sample provider rather than from assay-based typing. The material from the prospective study consisted of cDNA or gDNA derived from T cells, B-cell-depleted T cells, or PBMCs. Samples came from the ongoing ImmuneRACE study (first 160 participants) plus 1,254 subjects from 6 global collaborators. A de-identified subject ID, COVID-19 status, age in years and sex were almost always included in the sample metadata.

V is clipped by 5 bases and J by 5 bases, and the sequence between their germline boundaries is 9 bases long. Reading the germline V gene (reference sequence) gives CDR1 LNHDA and CDR2 SQIVND. Measured from the cysteine to the phenylalanine, the CDR3 is 12 residues long. CDR3 DNA is the only sequence kept; it has 36 bases, read in frame from the first base. The immunoSEQ Assay, a bias-controlled multiplex PCR, was used to amplify TCRbeta CDR3 regions from genomic DNA. Per the original workflow: Within the assay, amplification of reference gene primers was used to estimate how many nucleated cells each sample contained. To quantify the absolute abundance of each unique TCRbeta CDR3 rearrangement, sequence reads were collapsed and filtered. For each sample, productive Simpson clonality was calculated by taking the square root of Simpson's diversity index across productive rearrangements. Not all clones reach the TCRdb copy of this immuneACCESS table, which keeps in-frame sequences only. Checked studies attribute under half of the gap to unresolved V genes and leave the rest unexplained. Clone size and V and J calls were adopted from that table, with D and trimming inferred from the DNA. The sample table holds under 150,000 clones, of which around nine tenths were seen once. Of the sample, under 2% is held by the ten largest clones.

The full study reports these points: Clinical and demographic metadata were provided uncurated, with the amount varying by source and participant.

On this clone itself: Its antigen specificity is not known. Base-call qualities are not available, and no considerably larger clone is one nucleotide away.

Collaborating institutions collected whole blood in K2EDTA tubes following their own protocols. For TCRbeta analysis, collaborator samples were shipped as frozen whole blood, as isolated PBMCs, or as DNA extracted from either sample type. The sample comprised peripheral blood. This TCR came from a human donor with active COVID-19. The donor label of this sample is uncertain. Rearrangement joined TRBV19 to TRBJ2-5, with the D gene not clear enough to name. For the CDR3, the sequence is CASSPLGETQYF. The nucleotides read TGTGCCAGTAGTCCGCTTGGCGAGACCCAGTACTTC. With the rest looked up from the reference TRBV19 and TRBJ2-5 genes rather than sequenced, the full variable domain is DGGITQSPKYLFRKEGQNVTLSCEQNLNHDAMYWYRQDPGQGLRLIYYSQIVNDFQKGDIAEGYSVSREKKESFPLTVTSAQKNPTAFYLCASSPLGETQYFGPGTRLLVL.